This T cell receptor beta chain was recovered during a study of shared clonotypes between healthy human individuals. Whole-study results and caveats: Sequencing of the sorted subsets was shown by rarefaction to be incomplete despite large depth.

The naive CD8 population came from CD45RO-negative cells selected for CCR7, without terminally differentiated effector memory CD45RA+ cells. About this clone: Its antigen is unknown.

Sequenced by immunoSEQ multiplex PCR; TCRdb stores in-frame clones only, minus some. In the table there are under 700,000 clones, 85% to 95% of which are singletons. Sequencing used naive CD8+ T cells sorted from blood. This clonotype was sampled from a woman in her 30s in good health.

The CDR3, as DNA: TGCGCCAGCAGCTTGAGGGGGAAGAACACCGGGGAGCTGTTTTTT. Amino acid sequence: CASSLRGKNTGELFF. V usage is TRBV5-1 and J usage is TRBJ2-2, with D possibly TRBD1 on 6 matching bases. The CDR3 spans 15 residues. Germline V gives CDR1 SGHRS, CDR2 YFSETQ. Trimming shortened V by 1 base and J by 1 base, and 8 bases separated the two germline ends.